This T cell receptor beta chain stems from a study of control samples from healthy donors and cancer patients. Some clones are missing from TCRdb's copy, which holds only in-frame ones; the method was immunoSEQ multiplex PCR. This table has about 98,000 clones, 70% to 80% appearing once. This clone was counted a few times. V lost 2 bases and J lost 5, with 18 bases in between. This CDR3 comprises 16 residues. Germline assignment: CDR1 SEHNR and CDR2 FQNEAQ (reference sequence). This chain uses TRBV7-9 with TRBJ1-1, with D possibly TRBD1 on 5 matching bases. The sequence derives from a woman younger than 45 in good health. The specimen was blood. The CDR3, as DNA: TGTGCCAGCAGCTTAATGTCGGGGAGGGGATTGACTGAAGCTTTCTTT. Its translation: CASSLMSGRGLTEAFF.